These T cell receptor beta chains were read from a single sample in a study of cytomegalovirus exposure and HLA in healthy donors. Produced via immunoSEQ multiplex PCR; TCRdb's table is partial and in-frame only. This table lists about 72,000 clones. Material: PBMCs. The receptors here all came from a man aged 40-50 years in good health and CMV-seronegative. The CDR3 runs from the conserved cysteine through the conserved F or W. Each record gives: V gene, D gene, clone size, J gene, CDR3 protein, CDR3 DNA. The D gene is left open where the match is weak. Rows may omit the clone size; those that give it use once, few, many or a size class.

TRBV9	TRBD2	NA	TRBJ2-5	CASSPRGGNQETQYF	TGTGCCAGCAGCCCTAGGGGAGGGAACCAAGAGACCCAGTACTTC
TRBV30	NA	NA	TRBJ2-7	CAWSVHRAYEQYF	TGTGCCTGGAGTGTACACAGGGCCTACGAGCAGTACTTC
TRBV6-5	TRBD1	NA	TRBJ2-1	CASSFPPPVDRGFF	TGTGCCAGCAGTTTTCCCCCACCGGTGGACAGGGGGTTCTTC
TRBV7-9	NA	NA	TRBJ2-2	CASSLGQFTGELFF	TGTGCCAGCAGCTTAGGACAGTTCACCGGGGAGCTGTTTTTT
TRBV5-6	NA	NA	TRBJ2-2	CASSLGLARGELFF	TGTGCCAGCAGCTTAGGATTGGCGAGGGGGGAGCTGTTTTTT
TRBV11-2	NA	NA	TRBJ1-3	CASSPEPSSGNTIYF	TGTGCCAGCAGCCCAGAACCGTCCTCTGGAAACACCATATATTTT
TRBV5-1	NA	NA	TRBJ1-2	CASSPTGRNYGYTF	TGCGCCAGCAGCCCAACCGGGAGAAACTATGGCTACACCTTC
TRBV7-9	TRBD1	NA	TRBJ1-4	CASSSGQDGEKLFF	TGTGCCAGCAGTTCCGGACAGGACGGAGAAAAACTGTTTTTT
TRBV29-1	TRBD1	NA	TRBJ1-1	CSVGVDRADGEAFF	TGCAGCGTTGGGGTGGACAGGGCGGATGGGGAAGCTTTCTTT
TRBV18	NA	NA	TRBJ2-7	CASSPPSRGEQYF	TGTGCCAGCTCACCACCGAGCAGGGGAGAGCAGTACTTC
TRBV11-2	TRBD2	NA	TRBJ2-7	CASSFGTSGGAIHYEQYF	TGTGCCAGCAGCTTCGGGACTAGCGGGGGGGCCATACACTACGAGCAGTACTTC
TRBV2	NA	NA	TRBJ1-3	CASSENPRVPGNTIYF	TGTGCCAGCAGTGAAAACCCCCGGGTGCCTGGAAACACCATATATTTT
TRBV5-4	NA	NA	TRBJ1-2	CASSYDTSDYGYTF	TGTGCCAGCAGCTATGACACCTCGGACTATGGCTACACCTTC
TRBV19	TRBD2	NA	TRBJ2-3	CASSGDGAGGHPSTDTQYF	TGTGCCAGTAGTGGGGACGGGGCGGGGGGTCACCCTAGCACAGATACGCAGTATTTT
TRBV9	NA	NA	TRBJ2-1	CASSVSDEQFF	TGTGCCAGCAGTGTTAGCGATGAGCAGTTCTTC
TRBV5-1	NA	NA	TRBJ2-5	CASSLGRGAGETQYF	TGCGCCAGCAGCTTGGGTCGGGGGGCCGGGGAGACCCAGTACTTC
TRBV4-1	TRBD1	NA	TRBJ1-4	CASSQVGTERNEKLFF	TGCGCCAGCAGCCAAGTTGGGACAGAAAGAAATGAAAAACTGTTTTTT
TRBV7-9	NA	NA	TRBJ1-4	CASSLTGFGTNEKLFF	TGTGCCAGCAGCTTAACAGGGTTTGGTACTAATGAAAAACTGTTTTTT
TRBV5-4	NA	NA	TRBJ2-1	CASSWEGGFYNEQFF	TGTGCCAGCAGTTGGGAGGGGGGGTTCTACAATGAGCAGTTCTTC
TRBV5-4	TRBD2	NA	TRBJ2-5	CASSLSLLGRASGRQETQYF	TGTGCCAGCAGCTTGTCTTTGCTGGGGAGGGCTAGCGGGCGACAAGAGACCCAGTACTTC
TRBV30	NA	NA	TRBJ1-6	CAWSVLSYNSPLHF	TGTGCCTGGAGTGTACTAAGTTATAATTCACCCCTCCACTTT
TRBV7-9	NA	NA	TRBJ2-7	CASSPDRQNSYEQYF	TGTGCCAGCAGCCCGGACAGACAAAACTCCTACGAGCAGTACTTC
TRBV4-2	NA	NA	TRBJ2-7	CASSQGQTTGYEQYF	TGTGCCAGCAGCCAAGGACAAACTACAGGATACGAGCAGTACTTC
TRBV29-1	NA	NA	TRBJ1-5	CSPNAMPQHF	TGCAGCCCAAATGCTATGCCCCAGCATTTT
TRBV30	NA	NA	TRBJ1-1	CAWSVTRADTEAFF	TGTGCCTGGAGTGTAACCAGGGCTGACACTGAAGCTTTCTTT
TRBV7-3	NA	NA	TRBJ1-1	CASSVRENTEAFF	TGTGCCAGCAGCGTCCGGGAAAACACTGAAGCTTTCTTT
TRBV5-1	NA	NA	TRBJ2-2	CASSGTGSGNTGELFF	TGCGCCAGCAGCGGAACCGGGAGCGGGAACACCGGGGAGCTGTTTTTT
TRBV9	TRBD2	NA	TRBJ2-3	CASSSSGGLAGSTDTQYF	TGTGCCAGCAGCTCCTCCGGAGGCCTAGCGGGGAGCACAGATACGCAGTATTTT
TRBV2	NA	NA	TRBJ2-2	CASSGIGVNTGELFF	TGTGCCAGCAGTGGCATAGGAGTGAACACCGGGGAGCTGTTTTTT
TRBV6-1	NA	NA	TRBJ2-2	CASSRKGVNTGELFF	TGTGCCAGCAGTAGAAAGGGAGTCAACACCGGGGAGCTGTTTTTT
TRBV6-1	NA	NA	TRBJ2-1	CASSVEPSSYNEQFF	TGTGCCAGCAGTGTTGAGCCAAGCTCCTACAATGAGCAGTTCTTC
TRBV6-1	NA	NA	TRBJ2-2	CASSEGVVAGELFF	TGTGCCAGCAGTGAAGGAGTGGTAGCCGGGGAGCTGTTTTTT
TRBV10-1	TRBD1	NA	TRBJ2-1	CASSDPGGIDNEQFF	TGCGCCAGCAGTGATCCAGGGGGCATCGACAATGAGCAGTTCTTC
TRBV5-6	NA	NA	TRBJ2-7	CASSLNQAEHSYEQYF	TGTGCCAGCAGCTTGAATCAGGCTGAACACTCCTACGAGCAGTACTTC
TRBV25-1	NA	NA	TRBJ1-2	CASTDPTGGGYTF	TGTGCCAGCACCGATCCCACGGGTGGCGGCTACACCTTC
TRBV7-8	NA	medium-sized	TRBJ1-1	CASSLGGRNTEAFF	TGTGCCAGCAGCTTAGGAGGCCGGAACACTGAAGCTTTCTTT
TRBV29-1	NA	NA	TRBJ2-1	CSGTSIPYNEQFF	TGCAGCGGTACTAGCATTCCGTACAATGAGCAGTTCTTC
TRBV5-1	TRBD1	NA	TRBJ1-6	CASSLNRDRGSPLHF	TGCGCCAGCAGCTTAAACCGGGACAGGGGCTCACCCCTCCACTTT
TRBV30	TRBD1	NA	TRBJ1-1	CAWVGQEDTEAFF	TGTGCCTGGGTTGGACAGGAAGACACTGAAGCTTTCTTT
TRBV7-2	TRBD1	NA	TRBJ1-5	CASSLPQGWQPQHF	TGTGCCAGCAGCTTGCCACAGGGGTGGCAGCCCCAGCATTTT
TRBV5-1	NA	NA	TRBJ2-7	CASSLEEGPTYEQYF	TGCGCCAGCAGCTTGGAAGAGGGCCCTACCTACGAGCAGTACTTC
TRBV2	TRBD1	NA	TRBJ1-1	CASSESGGLGTEAFF	TGTGCCAGCAGTGAGTCAGGGGGCTTGGGCACTGAAGCTTTCTTT
TRBV7-3	TRBD1	NA	TRBJ1-1	CASSHRDRGLAFF	TGTGCCAGCAGCCACCGGGACAGGGGGCTGGCTTTCTTT
TRBV2	NA	NA	TRBJ2-7	CASSRDMGGEQYF	TGTGCCAGCAGCCGGGATATGGGGGGCGAGCAGTACTTC
TRBV30	NA	NA	TRBJ2-6	CAWTETSGANVLTF	TGTGCCTGGACAGAGACTTCTGGGGCCAACGTCCTGACTTTC
TRBV7-8	NA	NA	TRBJ1-2	CASSLGGRYGYTF	TGTGCCAGCAGCTTAGGAGGGAGGTATGGCTACACCTTC
TRBV4-1	TRBD2	NA	TRBJ2-1	CASSQATSGGASEQFF	TGCGCCAGCAGCCAAGCGACTAGCGGGGGGGCTAGTGAGCAGTTCTTC
TRBV28	TRBD2	NA	TRBJ2-7	CASSRTSGYEQYF	TGTGCCAGCAGTCGGACTAGCGGCTACGAGCAGTACTTC
TRBV2	TRBD2	NA	TRBJ2-3	CASSLRLGTSGAPDTQYF	TGTGCCAGCAGTCTCCGCCTGGGGACTAGCGGGGCCCCAGATACGCAGTATTTT
TRBV7-8	TRBD1	NA	TRBJ1-1	CASSWGQELNTEAFF	TGTGCCAGCAGCTGGGGACAGGAACTGAACACTGAAGCTTTCTTT
TRBV6-1	TRBD2	NA	TRBJ2-5	CASSDTLAGRETQYF	TGTGCCAGCAGTGACACGCTAGCGGGGCGGGAGACCCAGTACTTC
TRBV7-9	NA	NA	TRBJ1-2	CASSLAAGNHGSYGYTF	TGTGCCAGCAGCTTAGCAGCAGGGAACCACGGGAGCTATGGCTACACCTTC
TRBV7-2	NA	NA	TRBJ1-1	CASSLRGNRNTEAFF	TGTGCCAGCAGCTTACGGGGAAATCGGAACACTGAAGCTTTCTTT
TRBV30	TRBD1	NA	TRBJ1-5	CAWSLDRGHDQPQHF	TGTGCCTGGAGCCTAGACAGGGGGCATGATCAGCCCCAGCATTTT
TRBV30	NA	NA	TRBJ1-6	CAWSGGQINSPLHF	TGTGCCTGGAGTGGCGGACAAATTAATTCACCCCTCCACTTT
TRBV7-9	NA	NA	TRBJ1-1	CASSIQGMSGTEAFF	TGTGCCAGCAGTATCCAGGGGATGAGTGGCACTGAAGCTTTCTTT
TRBV19	TRBD1	NA	TRBJ2-2	CASSPGQGNTGELFF	TGTGCCAGTAGTCCCGGACAGGGTAACACCGGGGAGCTGTTTTTT
TRBV7-9	TRBD1	NA	TRBJ2-3	CASSRTGDLTDTQYF	TGTGCCAGCAGCCGGACAGGGGACCTCACAGATACGCAGTATTTT
TRBV5-1	TRBD2	NA	TRBJ2-7	CASSGAGSAYEQYF	TGCGCCAGCAGCGGAGCGGGGAGCGCCTACGAGCAGTACTTC